This T cell receptor (beta chain) appears in the sequencing data of a study of T cells after somatic rescue of genetic block. CDR3 size: 15 residues. V was clipped by 1 base and J by 6 bases; unmatched bases: 8. CDR1 is SGHRS, CDR2 YFSETQ, per germline. The assay was immunoSEQ multiplex PCR, and TCRdb's table has in-frame clones only and misses some. The table records roughly 51,000 clones, more than 90% of them present only once. This sequence originates from a child less than two years old. This chain links TRBV5-1 with TRBJ2-3, with TRBD2 identical over 7 bases. The sequencing input was peripheral blood mononuclear cells (PBMCs). The CDR3 sequence: CASSLQGGRGDTQYF. The DNA for the CDR3 is TGCGCCAGCAGCTTGCAGGGAGGGCGAGGGGATACGCAGTATTTT.